Below, 18 T cell receptor beta chains from the same sample are listed, as sequenced in a study of cytomegalovirus exposure and HLA in healthy donors. The PCR had 60 Vbeta and 13 Jbeta primers. Here immunoSEQ multiplex PCR was the method, and the copy in TCRdb shows in-frame clones only, minus some. The sample table includes around 52,000 clones. Sequenced input: PBMCs. The receptors were gathered from a man aged 40-49 years in good health and CMV-seropositive.

This chain uses TRBV7-2 with TRBJ2-2; D perhaps matches TRBD2 (5 bases). This CDR3 has 15 residues. CDR1 SGHTA and CDR2 FQGNSA come from the germline V gene. V shed 4 bases and J shed 6 bases, with 15 bases lying between them. The CDR3 DNA reads TGTGCCAGCAGCTACTTCCCGGGGTGGTCCGGGGAGCTGTTTTTT. The encoded protein is CASSYFPGWSGELFF. Drawing the rest from reference TRBV7-2 and TRBJ2-2, the complete variable domain is GAGVSQSPSNKVTEKGKDVELRCDPISGHTALYWYRQSLGQGLEFLIYFQGNSAPDKSGLPSDRFSAERTGGSVSTLTIQRTQQEDSAVYLCASSYFPGWSGELFFGEGSRLTVL.

V is TRBV4-2 and J is TRBJ2-1; no clear D gene. The CDR3 loop spans 14 amino acids. The germline V gene encodes CDR1 LGHNA and CDR2 YNFKEQ. Trimming removed 0 bases at V and 8 bases at J, with 11 bases between. The CDR3 loop reads CASSQEARWDEQFF. In DNA form, the CDR3 reads TGTGCCAGCAGCCAAGAGGCTAGGTGGGATGAGCAGTTCTTC.

The chain recombines TRBV30 with TRBJ2-7; 8 bases are shared with TRBD1. From germline, CDR1 is GTSNPN and CDR2 SVGIG (reference sequence). CDR3 length: 12 residues. The J segment lost 5 bases and the V segment lost 7 bases, leaving 7 bases of the junction unmatched. CDR3 DNA sequence: TGTGCCTTCAGGGGGCCAAGGGACGAGCAGTACTTC. It translates to CAFRGPRDEQYF.

The chain has TRBV27 and TRBJ1-1; maybe TRBD1 (6 bases). The V end was cut by 4 bases, the J end by 0 bases, with 12 bases between. There are 15 residues in the CDR3. Germline CDR1 reads MNHEY; CDR2 reads SMNVEV (reference sequence). The CDR3, as DNA: TGTGCCAGCAGTTGGGACAACCGCATGAACACTGAAGCTTTCTTT. This gives the protein CASSWDNRMNTEAFF.

With regard to this clone: A junction end diverges from the germline sequence, so it may reflect a read error. The chain employs TRBV7-7 and TRBJ1-1; 7 positions match TRBD1. CDR3 length: 17 amino acids. Germline values: CDR1 SSHAT, CDR2 FNYEAQ (reference sequence). The CDR3 region has the DNA TGTGCTAGCAGCCCCGTCCTGGGGACAGCTGGATGGACTGAAGCTTTCTTT. This gives the protein CASSPVLGTAGWTEAFF.

The chain is built from TRBV6-4 and TRBJ2-2; TRBD2 agrees at 8 bases. J gave up 4 bases and V 6 bases, and 4 bases lay outside the gene matches. The CDR3 totals 14 residues. Germline V CDR1 and CDR2: MRHNA, SNTAGT. In nucleotides, the CDR3 is TGTGCCAGCAGCTCCGGGACTAGCACCGGGGAGCTGTTTTTT. Translation: CASSSGTSTGELFF.

The chain employs TRBV19 and TRBJ2-1, with a tentative D call TRBD2 (5 bases). Germline-derived CDR1 and CDR2 are LNHDA and SQIVND (reference sequence). V was shortened by 3 bases and J by 7 bases, with 16 bases between the two germline ends. The CDR3 has 15 residues. The CDR3 region has the DNA TGTGCCAGTAGTATCCAACGGGGAATGGGAAATGAGCAGTTCTTC. Translating gives CASSIQRGMGNEQFF.

V usage is TRBV18 and J usage is TRBJ1-2; 12 positions agree with TRBD1. This CDR3 has 15 amino acids. CDR1 and CDR2 from the germline V gene are KGHSH and LQKENI. V lost 3 bases, J lost 5 bases, and 4 bases stayed unmatched. CDR3 bases: TGTGCCAGCTCACCTGGGACAGGGGGCCGGTATGGCTACACCTTC. Protein sequence: CASSPGTGGRYGYTF.

The V and J genes are TRBV2 and TRBJ2-2, with 9 positions matching TRBD1. Trimming took 3 bases from V and 5 from J; bases not matched to a gene: 7. CDR1 is SNHLY and CDR2 is FYNNEI in the germline V gene. The CDR3 is made up of 16 amino acids. CDR3 amino acids: CASSEISGQGTGELFF. The CDR3 region has the DNA TGTGCCAGCAGTGAGATTAGTGGACAGGGGACCGGGGAGCTGTTTTTT. Drawing the rest from reference TRBV2 and TRBJ2-2, the complete variable domain is EPEVTQTPSHQVTQMGQEVILRCVPISNHLYFYWYRQILGQKVEFLVSFYNNEISEKSEIFDDQFSVERPDGSNFTLKIRSTKLEDSAMYFCASSEISGQGTGELFFGEGSRLTVL.

The chain joins TRBV19 to TRBJ2-3; 7 positions agree with TRBD1. The CDR3 spans 16 residues. Germline CDR1 reads LNHDA; CDR2 reads SQIVND (reference sequence). After removal of 4 bases from V and 2 bases from J, the junction contained 9 bases not matched to a gene. This CDR3 reads CASSTGTAIFTDTQYF. The CDR3 DNA follows: TGTGCCAGTAGTACCGGGACAGCCATTTTCACAGATACGCAGTATTTT.

This chain uses TRBV7-8 with TRBJ1-1; D possibly corresponds to TRBD1 (5 bases). Trimming removed 3 bases at V and 2 bases at J, with 10 bases between. The CDR3 runs 14 residues. Per the germline V gene, CDR1 is SGHVS and CDR2 is FQNEAQ. CDR3 loop: CASSFDRSNTEAFF. The CDR3 region has the DNA TGTGCCAGCAGCTTTGACAGATCAAACACTGAAGCTTTCTTT.

The V call is TRBV11-3, the J call TRBJ2-5; TRBD1 agrees at 7 bases. The germline gives CDR1 SGHNT, CDR2 YENEEA. CDR3 size: 14 residues. Unmatched junction bases numbered 11, after V lost 8 bases and J lost 5 bases. The CDR3 here is CASSTGVEPETQYF. The CDR3 nucleotides read TGTGCCAGCTCAACAGGGGTAGAGCCGGAGACCCAGTACTTC. Full variable domain (missing parts from reference TRBV11-3 and TRBJ2-5): EAGVVQSPRYKIIEKKQPVAFWCNPISGHNTLYWYLQNLGQGPELLIRYENEEAVDDSQLPKDRFSAERLKGVDSTLKIQPAELGDSAVYLCASSTGVEPETQYFGPGTRLLVL.

The chain has TRBV29-1 and TRBJ2-1; a weak D match, TRBD2 (5 bases). This CDR3 comprises 11 residues. Per the germline V gene, CDR1 is SQVTM and CDR2 is ANQGSEA. The V gene lost 5 bases and the J gene lost 5 bases, with 7 bases spanning the gap. The CDR3: CSVSRDNEQFF. DNA for the CDR3: TGCAGCGTTTCGAGGGACAATGAGCAGTTCTTC.

V and J are TRBV15 and TRBJ2-3; perhaps TRBD2 as D (5 bases). The CDR3 extends over 17 amino acids. V lost 3 bases and J lost 6, with 22 bases in between. Germline V lookup: CDR1 LNHNV, CDR2 YYDKDF (reference sequence). Here the CDR3 DNA reads TGTGCCACCAGCAGGAAAGTACTAGGGCCCCGCGGGGATACGCAGTATTTT. Amino acids: CATSRKVLGPRGDTQYF.

The gene calls are TRBV29-1 and TRBJ2-7; TRBD2 matches 13 bases. This CDR3 spans 14 amino acids. V was clipped by 4 bases and J by 6 bases; unmatched bases: 6. Germline-derived CDR1 and CDR2 are SQVTM and ANQGSEA. The CDR3 DNA follows: TGCAGCGTTGTTAGACTAGCGGGAGGAGGCGAGCAGTACTTC. Encoded protein: CSVVRLAGGGEQYF.

The chain carries TRBV6-1 and TRBJ2-5; D is perhaps TRBD2 (5 bases). The J call may not be correct, given that the DNA end is closer to TRBJ2-7. The germline V gene has CDR1 MNHNS and CDR2 SASEGT. The CDR3 consists of 14 residues. The CDR3 protein is CASSRGSFVNEQYF. The CDR3 coding sequence is TGTGCCAGCAGCCGAGGGAGTTTCGTGAACGAGCAGTACTTC.

The gene calls are TRBV27 and TRBJ2-5; 7 bases map to TRBD1. In germline, CDR1 is MNHEY, CDR2 SMNVEV (reference sequence). CDR3 size: 15 residues. The V gene end was trimmed by 6 bases and the J gene end by 1 base; junction bases not matched to a gene: 8. The CDR3 loop is CASSPGTAIQETQYF. The CDR3 DNA is TGTGCCAGCAGCCCAGGGACAGCCATCCAAGAGACCCAGTACTTC.

The rearrangement links TRBV7-2 to TRBJ1-6, with a tentative D call TRBD1 (5 bases). This CDR3 spans 13 amino acids. Germline-derived CDR1 and CDR2 are SGHTA and FQGNSA. Between the trimmed V and J ends, which lost 4 bases and 7 bases, there was a span of 8 bases. The CDR3 DNA follows: TGTGCCAGCAGCTCCACAGGAAATTCACCCCTCCACTTT. Translating gives CASSSTGNSPLHF.